Listed below are T cell receptor beta chains from one sample, sequenced in a study of T-cell memory formation after mild COVID-19. TCRdb re-derived calls from the 5' RACE reads in MiXCR, one entry per CDR3 protein. The repertoire holds about 340,000 distinct CDR3 sequences, roughly 14% seen once, with around a fifth in the top ten. The specimen was PBMCs or a T cell subset sorted from them (not recorded which). These receptors came from a man younger than 35 who had mild COVID-19 (a few samples of this study predate the infection). Cell type and time point are not known. Both conserved end residues are part of each CDR3.

CDR3 protein: CASSSTLNYGYTF
V gene: TRBV7-2
J gene: TRBJ1-2

CDR3 protein: CASTYPGTIAGNTIYF
V gene: TRBV28
J gene: TRBJ1-3

CDR3 protein: CASRRSGGAITDTQYF
V gene: TRBV5-1
J gene: TRBJ2-3

CDR3 protein: CASSYRGPYNEQFF
V gene: TRBV6-5
J gene: TRBJ2-1

CDR3 protein: CSARVLQTQYF
V gene: TRBV20-1
J gene: TRBJ2-5

CDR3 protein: CASSLKHGDQETQYF
V gene: TRBV6-5
J gene: TRBJ2-5

CDR3 protein: CASSFQGSYTEAFF
V gene: TRBV5-1
J gene: TRBJ1-1

CDR3 protein: CASSSGESAYGYTF
V gene: TRBV5-1
J gene: TRBJ1-2

CDR3 protein: CASSGIGLASEQFF
V gene: TRBV9
J gene: TRBJ2-1

CDR3 protein: CASSQGRGDEQFF
V gene: TRBV4-1
J gene: TRBJ2-1

CDR3 protein: CASSYSAQGFANTGELFF
V gene: TRBV6-5
J gene: TRBJ2-2

CDR3 protein: CASSPTAGGTDTQYF
V gene: TRBV7-6
J gene: TRBJ2-3

CDR3 protein: CASSSIPGGSGQETQYF
V gene: TRBV7-9
J gene: TRBJ2-5

CDR3 protein: CASSLAAAGTYTEAFF
V gene: TRBV7-2
J gene: TRBJ1-1

CDR3 protein: CASSLRDRGYFRHNQPQHF
V gene: TRBV6-2/TRBV6-3
J gene: TRBJ1-5

CDR3 protein: CATSSWGGETQYF
V gene: TRBV24-1
J gene: TRBJ2-5

CDR3 protein: CASSYRDGAYNEQFF
V gene: TRBV6-2/TRBV6-3
J gene: TRBJ2-1

CDR3 protein: CASNPLAGEVDTQYF
V gene: TRBV12-3/TRBV12-4
J gene: TRBJ2-3

CDR3 protein: CASSLESGADTQYF
V gene: TRBV5-8
J gene: TRBJ2-3

CDR3 protein: CASSHGDTSSGANVLTF
V gene: TRBV5-1
J gene: TRBJ2-6

CDR3 protein: CSVVLISREQFF
V gene: TRBV29-1
J gene: TRBJ2-1

CDR3 protein: CASRHQGDTEAFF
V gene: TRBV6-5
J gene: TRBJ1-1

CDR3 protein: CASSLEKGISYNEQFF
V gene: TRBV5-6
J gene: TRBJ2-1

CDR3 protein: CSADLQTGSYEQYF
V gene: TRBV20-1
J gene: TRBJ2-7

CDR3 protein: CASSLDHGQPQHF
V gene: TRBV11-2
J gene: TRBJ1-5

CDR3 protein: CASSVSSYGYTF
V gene: TRBV25-1
J gene: TRBJ1-2

CDR3 protein: CASSLLALYNEQFF
V gene: TRBV5-1
J gene: TRBJ2-1

CDR3 protein: CSAWTGSNEQYF
V gene: TRBV29-1
J gene: TRBJ2-7

CDR3 protein: CASSQDWDRDRRTGELFF
V gene: TRBV4-2
J gene: TRBJ2-2

CDR3 protein: CASSLDGVETEAFF
V gene: TRBV5-1
J gene: TRBJ1-1

CDR3 protein: CASRDPTPSSNQPQHF
V gene: TRBV6-4
J gene: TRBJ1-5

CDR3 protein: CASSLVVDYEQYF
V gene: TRBV6-5
J gene: TRBJ2-7

CDR3 protein: CASSSDMYEQYF
V gene: TRBV7-2
J gene: TRBJ2-7

CDR3 protein: CASSQARAGGTGELFF
V gene: TRBV4-2
J gene: TRBJ2-2

CDR3 protein: CASSWTGTPTYNEQFF
V gene: TRBV12-3/TRBV12-4
J gene: TRBJ2-1

CDR3 protein: CASTLTRESTEAFF
V gene: TRBV12-3/TRBV12-4
J gene: TRBJ1-1

CDR3 protein: CASSHAQGLLYEQYF
V gene: TRBV4-3
J gene: TRBJ2-7

CDR3 protein: CAISEASHEKLFF
V gene: TRBV10-3
J gene: TRBJ1-4

CDR3 protein: CASSPTWRGPQETQYF
V gene: TRBV3-1
J gene: TRBJ2-5

CDR3 protein: CASSVGTVFNSPLHF
V gene: TRBV9
J gene: TRBJ1-6

CDR3 protein: CASSLPGGHTEAFF
V gene: TRBV5-1
J gene: TRBJ1-1

CDR3 protein: CSVPGGRGTDTQYF
V gene: TRBV29-1
J gene: TRBJ2-3

CDR3 protein: CATSDDMGSYNEQFF
V gene: TRBV24-1
J gene: TRBJ2-1

CDR3 protein: CASSWDWAQETQYF
V gene: TRBV2
J gene: TRBJ2-5

CDR3 protein: CASSYLTDRGNTEAFF
V gene: TRBV6-6
J gene: TRBJ1-1

CDR3 protein: CASSAASGYGYTF
V gene: TRBV7-9
J gene: TRBJ1-2

CDR3 protein: CASSYRNKNTEAFF
V gene: TRBV14
J gene: TRBJ1-1

CDR3 protein: CASSGTTPPRTGELFF
V gene: TRBV7-2
J gene: TRBJ2-2

CDR3 protein: CAWIQGSMNTEAFF
V gene: TRBV30
J gene: TRBJ1-1